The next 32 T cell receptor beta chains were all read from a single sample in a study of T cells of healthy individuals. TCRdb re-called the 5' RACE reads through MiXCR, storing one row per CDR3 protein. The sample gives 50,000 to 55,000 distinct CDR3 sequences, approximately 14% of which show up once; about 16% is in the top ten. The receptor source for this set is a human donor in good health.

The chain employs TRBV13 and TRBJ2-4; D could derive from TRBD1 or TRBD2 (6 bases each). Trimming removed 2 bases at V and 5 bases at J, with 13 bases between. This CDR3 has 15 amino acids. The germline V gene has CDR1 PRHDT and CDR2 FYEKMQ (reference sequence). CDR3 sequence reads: CASSLLGRGENIQYF. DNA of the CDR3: TGTGCCAGCAGCTTATTGGGAAGGGGGGAAAACATTCAGTACTTC.

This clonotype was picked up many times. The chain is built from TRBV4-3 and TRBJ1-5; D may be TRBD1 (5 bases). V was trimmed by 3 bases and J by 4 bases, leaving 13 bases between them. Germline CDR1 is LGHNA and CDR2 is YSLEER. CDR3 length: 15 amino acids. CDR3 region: CASSQARDLNQPQHF. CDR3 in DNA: TGCGCCAGCAGCCAGGCCCGGGACCTAAATCAGCCCCAGCATTTT.

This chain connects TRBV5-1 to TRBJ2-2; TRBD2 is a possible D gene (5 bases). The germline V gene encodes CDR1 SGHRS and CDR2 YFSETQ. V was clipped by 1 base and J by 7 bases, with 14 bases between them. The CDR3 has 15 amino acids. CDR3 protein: CASSLRASRNGELFF. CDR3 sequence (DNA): TGCGCCAGCAGCTTGCGGGCTAGCAGAAACGGGGAGCTGTTTTTT.

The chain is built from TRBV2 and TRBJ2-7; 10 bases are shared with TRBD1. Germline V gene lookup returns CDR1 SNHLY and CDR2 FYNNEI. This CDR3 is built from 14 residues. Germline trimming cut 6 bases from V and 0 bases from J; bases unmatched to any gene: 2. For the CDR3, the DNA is TGTGCCAGCAGCGGGACAGGGGTCTCCTACGAGCAGTACTTC. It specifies CASSGTGVSYEQYF.

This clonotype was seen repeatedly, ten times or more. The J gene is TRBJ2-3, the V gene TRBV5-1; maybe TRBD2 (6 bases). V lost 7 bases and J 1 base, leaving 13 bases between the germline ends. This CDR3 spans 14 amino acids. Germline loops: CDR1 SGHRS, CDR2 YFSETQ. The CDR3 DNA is TGCGCCAGCGGACGACTAGGGGGCACAGATACGCAGTATTTT. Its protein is CASGRLGGTDTQYF.

This CDR3 is CASSQVVGANVLTF. Written as DNA, the CDR3 is TGCGCCAGCAGCCAAGTCGTTGGGGCCAACGTCCTGACTTTC. The chain employs TRBV4-1 and TRBJ2-6, with D unresolved. This CDR3 spans 14 amino acids. Trimming removed 1 base at V and 3 bases at J, with 4 bases between. Germline CDR1 and CDR2: MGHRA and YSYEKL.

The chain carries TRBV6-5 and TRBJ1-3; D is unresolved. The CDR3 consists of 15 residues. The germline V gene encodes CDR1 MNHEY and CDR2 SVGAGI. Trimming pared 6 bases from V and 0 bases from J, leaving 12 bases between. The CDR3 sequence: CASRIGWGSGNTIYF. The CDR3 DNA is TGTGCCAGCAGAATCGGTTGGGGCTCTGGAAACACCATATATTTT.

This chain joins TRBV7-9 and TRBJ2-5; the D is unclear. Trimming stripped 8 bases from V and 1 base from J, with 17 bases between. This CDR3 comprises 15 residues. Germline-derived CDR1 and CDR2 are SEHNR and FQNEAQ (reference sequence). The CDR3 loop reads CASQKGESFQETQYF. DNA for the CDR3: TGTGCCAGCCAAAAGGGCGAATCCTTCCAAGAGACCCAGTACTTC.

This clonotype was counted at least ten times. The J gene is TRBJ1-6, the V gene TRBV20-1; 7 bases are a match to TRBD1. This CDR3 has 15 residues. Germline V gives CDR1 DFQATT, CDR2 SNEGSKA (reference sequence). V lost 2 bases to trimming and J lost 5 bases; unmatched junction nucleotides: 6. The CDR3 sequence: CSARSLGTDNSPLHF. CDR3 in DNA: TGCAGTGCTAGATCCCTCGGGACAGATAATTCACCCCTCCACTTT.

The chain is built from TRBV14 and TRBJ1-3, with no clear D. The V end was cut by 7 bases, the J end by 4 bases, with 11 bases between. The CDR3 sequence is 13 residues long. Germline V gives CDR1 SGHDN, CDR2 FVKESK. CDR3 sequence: CASTRRGGNTIYF. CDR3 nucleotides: TGTGCCAGCACGCGTCGAGGAGGAAACACCATATATTTT.

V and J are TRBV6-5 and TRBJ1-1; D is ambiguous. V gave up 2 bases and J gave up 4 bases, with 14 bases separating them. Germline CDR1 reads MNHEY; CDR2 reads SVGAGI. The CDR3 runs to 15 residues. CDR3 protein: CASSYGGSVSTEAFF. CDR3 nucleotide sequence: TGTGCCAGCAGTTACGGAGGGTCAGTTTCCACTGAAGCTTTCTTT.

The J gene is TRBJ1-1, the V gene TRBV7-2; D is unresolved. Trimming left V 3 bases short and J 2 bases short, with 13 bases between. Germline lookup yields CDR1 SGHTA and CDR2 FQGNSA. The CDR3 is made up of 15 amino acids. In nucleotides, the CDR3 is TGTGCCAGCAGCTTCAAAGGAGGGCGAAACACTGAAGCTTTCTTT. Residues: CASSFKGGRNTEAFF.

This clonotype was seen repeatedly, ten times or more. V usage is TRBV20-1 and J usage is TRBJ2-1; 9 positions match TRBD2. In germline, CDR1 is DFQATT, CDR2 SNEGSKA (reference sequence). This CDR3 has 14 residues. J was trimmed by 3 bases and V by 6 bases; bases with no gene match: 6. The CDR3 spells CSAETSGNYNEQFF. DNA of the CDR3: TGCAGTGCAGAGACTAGCGGTAACTACAATGAGCAGTTCTTC.

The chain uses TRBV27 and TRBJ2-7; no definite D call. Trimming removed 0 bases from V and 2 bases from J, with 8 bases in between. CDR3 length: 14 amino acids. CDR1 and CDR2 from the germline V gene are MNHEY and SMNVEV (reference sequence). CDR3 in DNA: TGTGCCAGCAGTTTATCGGCCAGTGCCTACGAGCAGTACTTC. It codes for CASSLSASAYEQYF.

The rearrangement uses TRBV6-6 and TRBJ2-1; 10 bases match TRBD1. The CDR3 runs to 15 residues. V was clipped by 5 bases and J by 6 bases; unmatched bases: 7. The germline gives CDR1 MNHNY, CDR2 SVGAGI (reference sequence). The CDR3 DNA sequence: TGTGCCAGCAGTCAAAGACAGGGGGCGTTCAATGAGCAGTTCTTC. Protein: CASSQRQGAFNEQFF.

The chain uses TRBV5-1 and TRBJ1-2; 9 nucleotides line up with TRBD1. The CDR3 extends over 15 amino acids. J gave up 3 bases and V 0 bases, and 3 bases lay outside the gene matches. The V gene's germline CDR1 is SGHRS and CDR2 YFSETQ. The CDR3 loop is CASSLETGGDYGYTF. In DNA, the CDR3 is TGCGCCAGCAGCTTGGAAACAGGGGGCGACTATGGCTACACCTTC.

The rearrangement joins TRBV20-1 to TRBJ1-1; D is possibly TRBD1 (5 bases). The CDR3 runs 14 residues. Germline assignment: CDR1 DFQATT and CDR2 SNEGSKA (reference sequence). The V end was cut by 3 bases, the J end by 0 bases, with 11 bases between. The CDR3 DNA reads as TGCAGTGCTAGTCATCGGGGGATGAACACTGAAGCTTTCTTT. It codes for CSASHRGMNTEAFF.

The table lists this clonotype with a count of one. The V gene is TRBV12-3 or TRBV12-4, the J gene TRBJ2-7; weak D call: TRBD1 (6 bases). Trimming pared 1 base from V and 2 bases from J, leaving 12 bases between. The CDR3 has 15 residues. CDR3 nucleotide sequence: TGTGCCAGCAGTTTAGGAGCCAGGGACACCTACGAGCAGTACTTC. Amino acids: CASSLGARDTYEQYF.

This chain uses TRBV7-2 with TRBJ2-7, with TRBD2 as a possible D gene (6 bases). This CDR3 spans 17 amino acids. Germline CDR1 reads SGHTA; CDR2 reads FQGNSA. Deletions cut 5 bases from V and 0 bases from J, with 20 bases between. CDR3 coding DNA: TGTGCCAGCAGCCCACTAGCTTCTTGGGGGAGCTCCTACGAGCAGTACTTC. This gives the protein CASSPLASWGSSYEQYF.

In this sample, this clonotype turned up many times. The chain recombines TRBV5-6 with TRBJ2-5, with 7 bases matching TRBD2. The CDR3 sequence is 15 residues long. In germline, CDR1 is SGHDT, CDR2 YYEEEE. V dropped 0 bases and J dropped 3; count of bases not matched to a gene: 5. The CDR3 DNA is TGTGCCAGCAGCTTGGCCGGGGCGGGGGAAGAGACCCAGTACTTC. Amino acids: CASSLAGAGEETQYF.

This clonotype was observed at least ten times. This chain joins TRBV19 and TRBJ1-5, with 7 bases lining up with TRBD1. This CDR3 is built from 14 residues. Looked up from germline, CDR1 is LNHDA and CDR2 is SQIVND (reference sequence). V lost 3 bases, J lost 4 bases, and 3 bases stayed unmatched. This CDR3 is CASSILQGNQPQHF. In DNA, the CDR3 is TGTGCCAGTAGTATCCTACAGGGGAATCAGCCCCAGCATTTT.

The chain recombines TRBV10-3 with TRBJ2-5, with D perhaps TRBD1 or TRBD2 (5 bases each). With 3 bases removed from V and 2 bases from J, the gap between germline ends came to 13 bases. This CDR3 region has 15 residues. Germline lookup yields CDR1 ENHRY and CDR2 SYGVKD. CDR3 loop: CAISDPPGAQETQYF. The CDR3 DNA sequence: TGTGCCATCAGTGACCCCCCCGGGGCACAAGAGACCCAGTACTTC.

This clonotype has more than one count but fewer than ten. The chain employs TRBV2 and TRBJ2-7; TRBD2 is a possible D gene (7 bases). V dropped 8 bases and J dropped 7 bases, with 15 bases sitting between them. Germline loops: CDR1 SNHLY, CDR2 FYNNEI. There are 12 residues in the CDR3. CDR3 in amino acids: CASEGGGREQYF. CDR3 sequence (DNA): TGTGCCAGCGAAGGGGGAGGGAGGGAGCAGTACTTC. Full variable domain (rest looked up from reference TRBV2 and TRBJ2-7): EPEVTQTPSHQVTQMGQEVILRCVPISNHLYFYWYRQILGQKVEFLVSFYNNEISEKSEIFDDQFSVERPDGSNFTLKIRSTKLEDSAMYFCASEGGGREQYFGPGTRLTVT.

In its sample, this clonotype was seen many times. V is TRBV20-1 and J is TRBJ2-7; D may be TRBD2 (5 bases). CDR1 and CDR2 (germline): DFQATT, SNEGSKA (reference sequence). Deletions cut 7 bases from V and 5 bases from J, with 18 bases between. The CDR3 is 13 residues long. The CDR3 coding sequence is TGCAGTGTACCCCGGGGAATTCGGGACGAGCAGTACTTC. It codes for CSVPRGIRDEQYF.

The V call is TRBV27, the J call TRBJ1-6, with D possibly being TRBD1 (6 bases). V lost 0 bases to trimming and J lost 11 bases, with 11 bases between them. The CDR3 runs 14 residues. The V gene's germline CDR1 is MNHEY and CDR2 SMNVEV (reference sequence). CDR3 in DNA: TGTGCCAGCAGTTTATCAAGGGGGGAAACACCCCTCCACTTT. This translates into CASSLSRGETPLHF.

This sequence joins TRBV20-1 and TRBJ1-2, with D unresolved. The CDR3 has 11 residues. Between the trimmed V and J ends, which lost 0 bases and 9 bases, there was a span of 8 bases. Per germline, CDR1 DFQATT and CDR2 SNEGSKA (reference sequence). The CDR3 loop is CSARDPSSYTF. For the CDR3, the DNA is TGCAGTGCTAGAGATCCGTCGAGCTACACCTTC.

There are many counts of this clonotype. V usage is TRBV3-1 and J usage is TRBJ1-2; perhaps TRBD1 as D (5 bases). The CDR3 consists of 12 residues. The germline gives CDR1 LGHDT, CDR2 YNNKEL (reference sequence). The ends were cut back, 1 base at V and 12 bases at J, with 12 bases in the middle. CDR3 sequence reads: CASSQGMGVDTF. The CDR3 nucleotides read TGTGCCAGCAGCCAAGGAATGGGGGTCGACACCTTC.

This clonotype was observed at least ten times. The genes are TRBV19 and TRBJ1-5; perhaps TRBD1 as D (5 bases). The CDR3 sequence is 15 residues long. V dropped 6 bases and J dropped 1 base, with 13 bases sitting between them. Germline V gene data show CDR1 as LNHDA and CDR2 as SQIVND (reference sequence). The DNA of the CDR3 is TGTGCCAGTAGAGCCGGGGGGGTCAGCAATCAGCCCCAGCATTTT. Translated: CASRAGGVSNQPQHF.

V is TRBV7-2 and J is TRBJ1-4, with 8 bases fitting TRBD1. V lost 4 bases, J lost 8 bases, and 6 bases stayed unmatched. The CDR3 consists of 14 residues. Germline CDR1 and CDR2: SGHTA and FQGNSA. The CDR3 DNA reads TGTGCCAGCAGCTCACAGGGGGTAGGAGAAAAACTGTTTTTT. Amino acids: CASSSQGVGEKLFF.

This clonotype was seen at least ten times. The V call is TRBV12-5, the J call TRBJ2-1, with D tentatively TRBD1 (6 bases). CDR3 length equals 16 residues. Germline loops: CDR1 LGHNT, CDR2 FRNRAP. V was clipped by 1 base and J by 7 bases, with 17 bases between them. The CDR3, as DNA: TGTGCTAGTGGTTTGGACTCCTACAGGGTTGGTAATGAGCAGTTCTTC. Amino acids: CASGLDSYRVGNEQFF.

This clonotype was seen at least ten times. The CDR3 nucleotides read TGTGCCAGCAGTCCGACACCGAACACTGAAGCTTTCTTT. Its protein is CASSPTPNTEAFF. The V and J genes are TRBV27 and TRBJ1-1; D gene ambiguous. CDR3 length: 13 amino acids. Germline assignment: CDR1 MNHEY and CDR2 SMNVEV (reference sequence). V gave up 5 bases and J gave up 1 base, with 8 bases separating them.

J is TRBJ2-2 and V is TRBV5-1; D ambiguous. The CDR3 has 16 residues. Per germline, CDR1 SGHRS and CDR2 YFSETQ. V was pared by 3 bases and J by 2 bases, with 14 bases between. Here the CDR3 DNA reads TGCGCCAGCAGCTGGCCCCTTGGTGGAAACACCGGGGAGCTGTTTTTT. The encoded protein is CASSWPLGGNTGELFF.